The source of this T cell receptor (beta chain) is a study of T cells in Graves' hyperthyroidism and ophthalmopathy. Whole-study results and caveats: Peripheral blood also featured most of the thyroid clonotypes expanded above 0.001. A model using 13 V-J features told ophthalmopathy apart from stable hyperthyroidism.

A note on this clonotype: What it binds is unknown.

V was trimmed by 6 bases and J by 0 bases, leaving 13 bases between them. Germline V gives CDR1 SQVTM, CDR2 ANQGSEA. The length of the CDR3 is 14 residues. Patients between 18 and 65 years old had hyperthyroidism, newly diagnosed and lasting under 2 months. It was at first hyperthyroidism diagnosis, before any ophthalmopathy symptoms, that the blood sample was taken. Researchers took RNA transcripts and amplified the TCR beta CDR3 regions from them. With the HTBI primer set, the TCR CDR3 went through a first round of RT-PCR. TCRdb redid the calling of the multiplex PCR reads with MiXCR, one entry per CDR3 protein. The repertoire holds about 720,000 distinct CDR3 sequences, with roughly a sixth as singletons.

This chain uses TRBV29-1 with TRBJ2-3; the D gene is possibly TRBD2 (6 bases). The sample taken for sequencing was blood. The TCR sequence derives from a woman aged 45-59 years with Graves' hyperthyroidism that later progressed to Graves' ophthalmopathy. The DNA of the CDR3 is TGCAGCGTCTCGACGGGGACTAGCACAGATACGCAGTATTTT. It encodes CSVSTGTSTDTQYF.